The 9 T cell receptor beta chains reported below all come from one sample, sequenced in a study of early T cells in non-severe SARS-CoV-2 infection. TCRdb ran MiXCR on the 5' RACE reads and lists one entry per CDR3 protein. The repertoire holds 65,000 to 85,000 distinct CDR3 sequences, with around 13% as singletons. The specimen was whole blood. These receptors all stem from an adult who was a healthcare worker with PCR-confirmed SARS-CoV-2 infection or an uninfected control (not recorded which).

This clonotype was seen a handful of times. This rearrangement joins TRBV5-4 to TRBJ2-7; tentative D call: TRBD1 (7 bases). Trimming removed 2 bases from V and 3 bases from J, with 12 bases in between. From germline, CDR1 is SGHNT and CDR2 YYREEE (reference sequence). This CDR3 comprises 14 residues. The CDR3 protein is CASSFRQGGYEQYF. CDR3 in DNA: TGTGCCAGCAGCTTCAGACAGGGAGGCTACGAGCAGTACTTC.

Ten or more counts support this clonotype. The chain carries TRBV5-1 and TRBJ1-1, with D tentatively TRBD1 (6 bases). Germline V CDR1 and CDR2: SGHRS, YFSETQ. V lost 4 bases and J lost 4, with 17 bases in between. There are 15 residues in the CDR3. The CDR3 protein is CASSLDPGAITEAFF. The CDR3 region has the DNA TGCGCCAGCAGCCTGGACCCGGGGGCGATCACTGAAGCTTTCTTT.

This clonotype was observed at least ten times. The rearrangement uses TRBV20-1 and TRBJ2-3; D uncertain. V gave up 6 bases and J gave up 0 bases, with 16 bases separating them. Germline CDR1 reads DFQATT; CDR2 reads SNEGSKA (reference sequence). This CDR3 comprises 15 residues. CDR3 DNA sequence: TGCAGTGCGAGCCAAGGGTTTTCGAGCACAGATACGCAGTATTTT. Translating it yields CSASQGFSSTDTQYF.

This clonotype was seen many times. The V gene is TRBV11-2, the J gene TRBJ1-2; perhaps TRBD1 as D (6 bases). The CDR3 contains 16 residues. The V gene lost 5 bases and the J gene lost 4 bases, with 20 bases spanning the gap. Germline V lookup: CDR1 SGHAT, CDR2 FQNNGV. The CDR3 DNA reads TGTGCCAGCAGCCCGCGACCGAGACAGGAGTTCTATGGCTACACCTTC. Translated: CASSPRPRQEFYGYTF.

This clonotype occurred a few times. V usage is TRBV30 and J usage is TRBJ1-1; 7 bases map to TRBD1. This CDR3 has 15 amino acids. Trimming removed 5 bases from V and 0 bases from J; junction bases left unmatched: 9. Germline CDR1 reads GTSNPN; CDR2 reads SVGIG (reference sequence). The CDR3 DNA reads TGTGCCTGGTCTCGACAGGGCCGAATGAACACTGAAGCTTTCTTT. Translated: CAWSRQGRMNTEAFF.

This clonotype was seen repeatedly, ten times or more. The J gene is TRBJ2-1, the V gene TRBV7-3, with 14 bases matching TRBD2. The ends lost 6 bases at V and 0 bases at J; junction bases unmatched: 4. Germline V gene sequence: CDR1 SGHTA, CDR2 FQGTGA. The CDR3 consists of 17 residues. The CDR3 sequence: CASSPGTSGSSYNEQFF. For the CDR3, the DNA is TGTGCCAGCAGTCCCGGGACTAGCGGGAGCTCCTACAATGAGCAGTTCTTC.

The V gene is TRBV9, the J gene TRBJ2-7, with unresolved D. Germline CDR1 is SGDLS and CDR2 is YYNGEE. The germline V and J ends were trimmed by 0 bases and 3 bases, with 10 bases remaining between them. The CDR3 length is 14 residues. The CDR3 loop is CASSVDDSFYEQYF. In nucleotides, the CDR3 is TGTGCCAGCAGCGTAGATGACTCCTTCTACGAGCAGTACTTC.

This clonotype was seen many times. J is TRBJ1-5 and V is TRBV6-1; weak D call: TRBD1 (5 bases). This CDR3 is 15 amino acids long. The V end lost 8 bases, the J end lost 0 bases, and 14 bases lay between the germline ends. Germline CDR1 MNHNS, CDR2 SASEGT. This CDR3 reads CASDLGQSSNQPQHF. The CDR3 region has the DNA TGTGCCAGCGATCTGGGGCAGTCTAGCAATCAGCCCCAGCATTTT.

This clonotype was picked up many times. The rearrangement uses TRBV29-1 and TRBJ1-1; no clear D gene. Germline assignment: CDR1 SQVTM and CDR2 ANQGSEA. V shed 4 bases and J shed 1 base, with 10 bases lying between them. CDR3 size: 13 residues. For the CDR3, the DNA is TGCAGCGTTGTAAAGTCGTGGAACACTGAAGCTTTCTTT. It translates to CSVVKSWNTEAFF.